A selection of T cell receptor beta chains follows, all from one sample in a study of PD-L1 blockade in urothelial cancer. Only in-frame clones appear in the TCRdb table, and some are missing; sequencing was by immunoSEQ multiplex PCR. The sample consists of approximately 50,000 clones, more than 70% of them appearing once. The sample was PBMCs, taken around atezolizumab (anti-PD-L1) treatment. These receptors were taken from a man aged 55-75 years with urothelial cancer. Both conserved end residues are part of each CDR3. A D gene is named only where the DNA matches it firmly. Not all rows give a size; the values are once, few, many and, for expanded clones, a class.

D,J,V,size,CDR3,DNA
-,TRBJ1-2,TRBV20-1,-,CSALDRGYTF,TGCAGTGCGCTAGACCGTGGCTACACCTTC
TRBD1,TRBJ2-1,TRBV11-3,once,CASSTPSGTGGNEQFF,TGTGCCAGCAGCACTCCATCCGGGACAGGGGGGAATGAGCAGTTCTTC
-,TRBJ2-1,TRBV29-1,once,CSVGKQGNPYNEQFF,TGCAGCGTTGGGAAACAGGGAAACCCCTACAATGAGCAGTTCTTC
-,TRBJ2-7,TRBV28,once,CATGAYEQYF,TGTGCCACCGGAGCCTACGAGCAGTACTTC
-,TRBJ1-1,TRBV7-2,-,CASSLQGFKNTEAFF,TGTGCCAGCAGCCTACAGGGATTCAAGAACACTGAAGCTTTCTTT
-,TRBJ2-5,TRBV28,-,CASSPGQDQETQYF,TGTGCCAGCAGTCCGGGACAAGATCAAGAGACCCAGTACTTC
TRBD1,TRBJ1-6,TRBV6-1,-,CASSEGGTGRSPLHF,TGTGCCAGCAGTGAGGGAGGGACAGGGCGGTCACCCCTCCACTTT
-,TRBJ2-1,TRBV9,-,CASSVASWAFEQFF,TGTGCCAGCAGCGTAGCATCATGGGCGTTTGAGCAGTTCTTC
-,TRBJ2-5,TRBV11-2,-,CASSLVAGSQEETQYF,TGTGCCAGCAGCTTGGTCGCGGGGAGCCAGGAAGAGACCCAGTACTTC
-,TRBJ1-3,TRBV7-7,-,CASSLVLRGPGNTIYF,TGTGCCAGCAGCTTAGTTCTGCGGGGACCTGGAAACACCATATATTTT
-,TRBJ1-5,TRBV30,few,CAWSVKGGSQPQHF,TGTGCCTGGAGTGTAAAAGGGGGAAGTCAGCCCCAGCATTTT
-,TRBJ2-2,TRBV4-1,-,CASRARTEANTGELFF,TGCGCCAGCCGAGCCAGGACAGAAGCGAACACCGGGGAGCTGTTTTTT
TRBD2,TRBJ2-1,TRBV27,-,CASSSYSGSRYNEQFF,TGTGCCAGCAGTTCTTATAGCGGGAGTAGGTACAATGAGCAGTTCTTC
-,TRBJ2-7,TRBV28,-,CASSRSYEQYF,TGTGCCAGCAGTCGCTCCTACGAGCAGTACTTC
TRBD2,TRBJ2-7,TRBV5-1,-,CASSEISGGAFNEQYF,TGCGCCAGCAGCGAAATTAGCGGGGGGGCCTTCAACGAGCAGTACTTC
-,TRBJ1-4,TRBV7-2,-,CASSPIPTIEKLFF,TGTGCCAGCAGCCCGATCCCAACTATAGAAAAACTGTTTTTT
TRBD1,TRBJ1-2,TRBV7-9,-,CASSFGGQRINYGYTF,TGTGCCAGCAGCTTTGGGGGACAGAGAATTAACTATGGCTACACCTTC
-,TRBJ2-3,TRBV5-6,-,CASSGLLSDTQYF,TGTGCCAGCAGCGGACTACTGTCAGATACGCAGTATTTT
TRBD1,TRBJ2-7,TRBV19,-,CASSIQGQGPPLEQYF,TGTGCCAGTAGTATTCAGGGACAGGGCCCTCCACTCGAGCAGTACTTC
-,TRBJ2-1,TRBV20-1,few,CSASSFEQFF,TGCAGTGCTAGCAGTTTTGAGCAGTTCTTC
TRBD1,TRBJ1-6,TRBV14,-,CASSLRGTGGSPLHF,TGTGCCAGCAGCCTAAGGGGGACAGGGGGTTCACCCCTCCACTTT
-,TRBJ2-2,TRBV5-1,-,CASSLMGAPGTGELFF,TGCGCCAGCAGCTTGATGGGGGCGCCTGGCACCGGGGAGCTGTTTTTT
-,TRBJ1-1,TRBV4-1,-,CASSQVAYENTEAFF,TGCGCCAGCAGCCAAGTCGCCTATGAGAACACTGAAGCTTTCTTT
-,TRBJ1-5,TRBV4-2,-,CASSQEGGYQPQHF,TGTGCCAGCAGCCAAGAGGGAGGGTATCAGCCCCAGCATTTT